This T cell receptor beta chain was retrieved from a study of T cell repertoires in cytomegalovirus infection. Across the whole study: Indications of both CMV infection and matching HLA type were provided by public TCR beta signatures.

Each CDR3 protein gets one entry after TCRdb re-called the reads with MiXCR. There are under 600,000 distinct CDR3 sequences in the sample; approximately 15% occur only once, and about 24% lies in the top ten. Study-wide results and caveats: Predominance within the ex vivo response was attributable to HLA-C-restricted CMV-specific TCR beta clonotypes.

In this sample, this clonotype turned up many times. No antigen is known for it. The CDR3 is made up of 14 amino acids. CDR1 SGHRS and CDR2 YFSETQ come from the germline V gene. V lost 4 bases to trimming and J lost 5 bases; unmatched junction nucleotides: 8. The chain couples TRBV5-1 to TRBJ1-1; the match to TRBD1 covers 7 bases. The sequence was obtained from a human donor in good health (CMV status not recorded). Some clones in this sample may be carry-over from other donors' samples. Sequencing was carried out using CD8+ T cells from PBMCs. The CDR3 loop is CASSLTTGVTEAFF. The CDR3 region has the DNA TGCGCCAGCAGCCTGACCACAGGGGTAACTGAAGCTTTCTTT.